This T cell receptor beta chain is drawn from a study of cytomegalovirus exposure and HLA in healthy donors. In regard to this clone: The target antigen is unknown.

Whole-study results and caveats: CMV serostatus was the only recorded immune exposure for donors. An analysis done earlier found most TCR beta V segments productive about 90% or about 30% of the time.

The PCR ran on 60 Vbeta and 13 Jbeta primers. Sequencing used immunoSEQ multiplex PCR; TCRdb keeps in-frame clones, though not all of them. The sample lists about 89,000 clones, roughly 79% occurring once. The CDR3 sequence is 16 residues long. Germline loops: CDR1 MNHEY, CDR2 SVGAGI. Trimming cost V 0 bases and J 1 base, with 12 bases left between them. This TCR was recovered from a male donor in good health and CMV-seronegative. The genes are TRBV6-5 and TRBJ1-1; D is ambiguous. Sequencing input: PBMCs. This CDR3 reads CASSYSKMSGNTEAFF. The CDR3 coding sequence is TGTGCCAGCAGTTACTCGAAGATGAGCGGGAACACTGAAGCTTTCTTT.